Listed below are T cell receptor beta chains from one sample, sequenced in a study of post-analysis software for immune sequencing data. Via MiXCR, TCRdb re-called the PCR reads, giving one row per CDR3 protein. The sample contains hundreds of thousands of distinct CDR3 sequences, 25% to 30% of which appear only once. Sequenced: blood. These receptors came from a girl between 5 and 17 years old with multiple sclerosis. CDR3s include the opening cysteine and the closing phenylalanine or tryptophan. A D gene is named only where the DNA matches it firmly. Some rows have no size entry. The others give once, few or many, or a class for an expanded clone.

d_gene: .; j_gene: TRBJ2-7; v_gene: TRBV29-1; abundance: many; CDR3nt: TGCAGCGTTGAAGATCTGGAGATCAGGGAGCAGTACTTC; CDR3aa: CSVEDLEIREQYF
d_gene: .; j_gene: TRBJ1-2; v_gene: TRBV12-3/TRBV12-4; abundance: .; CDR3nt: TGTGCCAGCAGTTTACGGCGCGGCTCGGACTATGGCTACACCTTC; CDR3aa: CASSLRRGSDYGYTF
d_gene: .; j_gene: TRBJ1-1; v_gene: TRBV5-6; abundance: .; CDR3nt: TGTGCCAGCAGCTTGGCCGGGGGAGCCACTGAAGCTTTCTTT; CDR3aa: CASSLAGGATEAFF
d_gene: TRBD1; j_gene: TRBJ1-1; v_gene: TRBV7-8; abundance: .; CDR3nt: TGTGCCAGCAGCTGGCAGGGGGAGAACACTGAAGCTTTCTTT; CDR3aa: CASSWQGENTEAFF
d_gene: TRBD1; j_gene: TRBJ1-6; v_gene: TRBV20-1; abundance: few; CDR3nt: TGCAGTGCTATGACCGGCGGGACAGGGACCTATAATTCACCCCTCCACTTT; CDR3aa: CSAMTGGTGTYNSPLHF
d_gene: TRBD1; j_gene: TRBJ1-5; v_gene: TRBV28; abundance: once; CDR3nt: TGTGCCAGCAGTGTGAAACTCTCGGGGGACAGGGAACTAATGTTTAGCAATCAGCCCCAGCATTTT; CDR3aa: CASSVKLSGDRELMFSNQPQHF
d_gene: TRBD2; j_gene: TRBJ2-3; v_gene: TRBV20-1; abundance: .; CDR3nt: TGCAGTGCTAGAAGGGGACTAGCGGGAGGGATGCTCAGCACAGATACGCAGTATTTT; CDR3aa: CSARRGLAGGMLSTDTQYF
d_gene: .; j_gene: TRBJ2-6; v_gene: TRBV20-1; abundance: .; CDR3nt: TGCAGTGCTAGAGGCGCTCCGCTTACGGGATCTAGCTCTGGGGCCAACGTCCTGACTTTC; CDR3aa: CSARGAPLTGSSSGANVLTF
d_gene: TRBD1; j_gene: TRBJ1-2; v_gene: TRBV12-3/TRBV12-4; abundance: few; CDR3nt: TGTGCCAGCAGTGCCGGGACAGGGGGATATGGCTACACCTTC; CDR3aa: CASSAGTGGYGYTF
d_gene: TRBD1; j_gene: TRBJ2-7; v_gene: TRBV2; abundance: .; CDR3nt: TGTGCCAGCAGTTACAGGGGGCTGAACGAGCAGTACTTC; CDR3aa: CASSYRGLNEQYF
d_gene: .; j_gene: TRBJ2-6; v_gene: TRBV2; abundance: .; CDR3nt: TGTGCCAGCAGTGAAGACTTCGGGTCTGGGGCCAACGTCCTGACTTTC; CDR3aa: CASSEDFGSGANVLTF
d_gene: .; j_gene: TRBJ2-7; v_gene: TRBV2; abundance: .; CDR3nt: TGTGCCAGCAGTGACAGGATAGCCTACGAGCAGTACTTC; CDR3aa: CASSDRIAYEQYF
d_gene: TRBD1; j_gene: TRBJ2-7; v_gene: TRBV7-2; abundance: .; CDR3nt: TGTGCCAGCAGCTCACAGGGGCGCTCCTACGAGCAGTACTTC; CDR3aa: CASSSQGRSYEQYF
d_gene: .; j_gene: TRBJ1-1; v_gene: TRBV6-5; abundance: once; CDR3nt: TGTGCCAGCAGTTACTCGATAACTCATCCCTTGGCTTTCTTT; CDR3aa: CASSYSITHPLAFF
d_gene: TRBD1; j_gene: TRBJ2-7; v_gene: TRBV7-9; abundance: .; CDR3nt: TGTGCCAGCAGCTTAGGAGGGAGACGACAGGGGCCCGAGCAGTACTTC; CDR3aa: CASSLGGRRQGPEQYF
d_gene: TRBD2; j_gene: TRBJ2-3; v_gene: TRBV7-2; abundance: .; CDR3nt: TGTGCCAGCAGCGCTCTTAGCGGGACCCCCTCAGATGCGCAGTATTTT; CDR3aa: CASSALSGTPSDAQYF
d_gene: TRBD1; j_gene: TRBJ2-5; v_gene: TRBV7-2; abundance: .; CDR3nt: TGTGCCAGCAGCTTAATCCGGGACAGACAAGAGACCCAGTACTTC; CDR3aa: CASSLIRDRQETQYF
d_gene: .; j_gene: TRBJ2-1; v_gene: TRBV20-1; abundance: once; CDR3nt: TGCAGTGCTAGCGAGCCCTTGAGGTACAATGAGCAGTTCTTC; CDR3aa: CSASEPLRYNEQFF
d_gene: TRBD2; j_gene: TRBJ2-5; v_gene: TRBV12-3/TRBV12-4; abundance: .; CDR3nt: TGTGCCAGCGCCGCGGATGGGACTAGGCGTCAAGAGACCCAGTACTTC; CDR3aa: CASAADGTRRQETQYF
d_gene: TRBD2; j_gene: TRBJ2-5; v_gene: TRBV2; abundance: few; CDR3nt: TGTGCCAGCAGTGAAGCGGCGGGGGGCCGGGGAGAGACCCAGTACTTC; CDR3aa: CASSEAAGGRGETQYF
d_gene: .; j_gene: TRBJ1-2; v_gene: TRBV20-1; abundance: few; CDR3nt: TGCAGTGCTCGTACATTGGCAGAGGGCGGCTACACCTTC; CDR3aa: CSARTLAEGGYTF
d_gene: TRBD2; j_gene: TRBJ2-5; v_gene: TRBV7-9; abundance: few; CDR3nt: TGTGCCAGCAGCTTCCATCCCGCTAGCGGGATAGGGACCCAGTACTTC; CDR3aa: CASSFHPASGIGTQYF
d_gene: .; j_gene: TRBJ2-7; v_gene: TRBV10-3; abundance: many; CDR3nt: TGTGCCATCGGACCGGGACTCGGCGACTACGAGCAGTACTTC; CDR3aa: CAIGPGLGDYEQYF
d_gene: .; j_gene: TRBJ2-1; v_gene: TRBV7-2; abundance: .; CDR3nt: TGTGCCAGCAGCTTAGCGGGCCTATCGGGGGGCCCCAACTACAATGAGCAGTTCTTC; CDR3aa: CASSLAGLSGGPNYNEQFF
d_gene: .; j_gene: TRBJ2-7; v_gene: TRBV4-3; abundance: few; CDR3nt: TGCGCCAGCAGCCCGGTGGCCGGGAGAGTCTACGAGCAGTACTTC; CDR3aa: CASSPVAGRVYEQYF
d_gene: .; j_gene: TRBJ2-7; v_gene: TRBV28; abundance: .; CDR3nt: TGTGCCAGCAGAGGGGCAGGGGCCTACGAGCAGTACTTC; CDR3aa: CASRGAGAYEQYF
d_gene: .; j_gene: TRBJ1-1; v_gene: TRBV20-1; abundance: .; CDR3nt: TGCAGTGCTAGTTCTTGGCGAGTCACTGAAGCTTTCTTT; CDR3aa: CSASSWRVTEAFF
d_gene: TRBD1; j_gene: TRBJ2-7; v_gene: TRBV6-6; abundance: .; CDR3nt: TGTGCCGGCAGTTACTCCCCGGACAGGGAGGAGCAGTACTTC; CDR3aa: CAGSYSPDREEQYF
d_gene: .; j_gene: TRBJ1-1; v_gene: TRBV12-3/TRBV12-4; abundance: .; CDR3nt: TGTGCCAGCAGTTTAGTGCAGGGTAGGAACACTGAAGCTTTCTTT; CDR3aa: CASSLVQGRNTEAFF
d_gene: TRBD1; j_gene: TRBJ2-7; v_gene: TRBV18; abundance: few; CDR3nt: TGTGCCAGCTCACCGATTCCCGGGACAGGGGACGAGCAGTACTTC; CDR3aa: CASSPIPGTGDEQYF
d_gene: .; j_gene: TRBJ2-5; v_gene: TRBV20-1; abundance: .; CDR3nt: TGCAGTGCCCCACTTTCATCGTCCGAGACCCAGTACTTC; CDR3aa: CSAPLSSSETQYF
d_gene: TRBD1; j_gene: TRBJ2-7; v_gene: TRBV5-6; abundance: many; CDR3nt: TGTGCCAGCAGCTACACCCGACAGGGGGCATTGTACGAGCAGTACTTC; CDR3aa: CASSYTRQGALYEQYF
d_gene: TRBD1; j_gene: TRBJ1-1; v_gene: TRBV7-2; abundance: few; CDR3nt: TGTGCCAGCAGCTCCGCCACCGGACAGGGGGAAGCTTTCTTT; CDR3aa: CASSSATGQGEAFF
d_gene: .; j_gene: TRBJ2-7; v_gene: TRBV29-1; abundance: .; CDR3nt: TGCAGCGTTGTTAAAACTTACGAGCAGTACTTC; CDR3aa: CSVVKTYEQYF
d_gene: TRBD1; j_gene: TRBJ1-2; v_gene: TRBV6-5; abundance: .; CDR3nt: TGTGCCAGCAGCAAGGACAGGAGCTATGGCTACACCTTC; CDR3aa: CASSKDRSYGYTF
d_gene: .; j_gene: TRBJ2-5; v_gene: TRBV5-8; abundance: many; CDR3nt: TGTGCCAGCAGCTTGGCCGGGGGCGGCGAGACCCAGTACTTC; CDR3aa: CASSLAGGGETQYF
d_gene: TRBD2; j_gene: TRBJ2-7; v_gene: TRBV20-1; abundance: few; CDR3nt: TGCAGTGCTAGAGATCTCTTGGGACTAGCGGTCGAGCAGTACTTC; CDR3aa: CSARDLLGLAVEQYF
d_gene: TRBD1; j_gene: TRBJ1-4; v_gene: TRBV9; abundance: .; CDR3nt: TGTGCCAGCAGCTTACGGACAGGGAGCAATGAAAAACTGTTTTTT; CDR3aa: CASSLRTGSNEKLFF
d_gene: TRBD2; j_gene: TRBJ2-3; v_gene: TRBV2; abundance: few; CDR3nt: TGTGCCAGCAGTGTGCGACTAGCGGACACTCAGGATACGCAGTATTTT; CDR3aa: CASSVRLADTQDTQYF
d_gene: .; j_gene: TRBJ2-5; v_gene: TRBV10-3; abundance: few; CDR3nt: TGTGCCATCAGCAAGGGGACAAACCAAGAGACCCAGTACTTC; CDR3aa: CAISKGTNQETQYF
d_gene: TRBD1; j_gene: TRBJ1-1; v_gene: TRBV9; abundance: .; CDR3nt: TGTGCCACCAAAACAGGGGGCGGTCTTTTCTTT; CDR3aa: CATKTGGGLFF
d_gene: .; j_gene: TRBJ1-5; v_gene: TRBV24-1; abundance: .; CDR3nt: TGTGCCACCAGTGATGGGACGACAGAAAGGTATCAGCCCCAGCATTTT; CDR3aa: CATSDGTTERYQPQHF
d_gene: TRBD1; j_gene: TRBJ2-3; v_gene: TRBV6-5; abundance: many; CDR3nt: TGTGCCAGCAGTCGGACAGGCGCAGATACGCAGTATTTT; CDR3aa: CASSRTGADTQYF
d_gene: .; j_gene: TRBJ2-1; v_gene: TRBV7-2; abundance: .; CDR3nt: TGTGCCAGCAGCTTAGGGTGGGGCGGAAAAAACAATGAGCAGTTCTTC; CDR3aa: CASSLGWGGKNNEQFF
d_gene: TRBD1; j_gene: TRBJ2-3; v_gene: TRBV5-1; abundance: .; CDR3nt: TGCGCCGGCACCCGGGACAGGGGCACTATAGATACGCAGTATTTT; CDR3aa: CAGTRDRGTIDTQYF
d_gene: .; j_gene: TRBJ2-7; v_gene: TRBV28; abundance: .; CDR3nt: TGTGCCAGCAGTGCGCCCCGGACAAGGGGAGTCTCCTACGAGCAGTACTTC; CDR3aa: CASSAPRTRGVSYEQYF
d_gene: TRBD2; j_gene: TRBJ2-7; v_gene: TRBV7-2; abundance: few; CDR3nt: TGTGCCAGCAGCTCCCGGGGGGGCTCCTACGAGCAGTACTTC; CDR3aa: CASSSRGGSYEQYF
d_gene: .; j_gene: TRBJ2-7; v_gene: TRBV6-5; abundance: many; CDR3nt: TGTGCCAGCAGTAGGGGAACCCACGAGCAGTACTTC; CDR3aa: CASSRGTHEQYF
d_gene: .; j_gene: TRBJ2-7; v_gene: TRBV5-4; abundance: .; CDR3nt: TGTGCCAGCAGCTTGGCCCAAAACTACGAGCAGTACTTC; CDR3aa: CASSLAQNYEQYF
d_gene: .; j_gene: TRBJ2-3; v_gene: TRBV7-2; abundance: .; CDR3nt: TGTGCCAGCAGCTCGATGGGACCGAGCACAGATACGCAGTATTTT; CDR3aa: CASSSMGPSTDTQYF
d_gene: TRBD1; j_gene: TRBJ1-5; v_gene: TRBV29-1; abundance: few; CDR3nt: TGCAGCGTTGGGGAGACAGGGTTGCGCAATCAGCCCCAGCATTTT; CDR3aa: CSVGETGLRNQPQHF
d_gene: .; j_gene: TRBJ2-1; v_gene: TRBV7-9; abundance: few; CDR3nt: TGTGCCAGCAGCTCCACGAACTCCTACAATGAGCAGTTCTTC; CDR3aa: CASSSTNSYNEQFF
d_gene: .; j_gene: TRBJ1-1; v_gene: TRBV7-2; abundance: .; CDR3nt: TGTGCCAGCAGCCAGCCAAACATGTGGACTGAAGCTTTCTTT; CDR3aa: CASSQPNMWTEAFF
d_gene: TRBD2; j_gene: TRBJ2-4; v_gene: TRBV2; abundance: .; CDR3nt: TGTGCCAGCAGAGCGGGAGGTCCACTACTAGCCAAAAACATTCAGTACTTC; CDR3aa: CASRAGGPLLAKNIQYF
d_gene: .; j_gene: TRBJ1-1; v_gene: TRBV7-2; abundance: .; CDR3nt: TGTGCCAGCAGCTTAGGGGGGGACTCCCGAGCTTTCTTT; CDR3aa: CASSLGGDSRAFF